What follows describes a single T cell receptor beta chain. This sample is drawn from a study of blood T cell repertoires in COVID-19. Study summary: There were acute and convalescent COVID-19 samples, and they came from the United States, Italy and Spain.

Cohorts were determined from participant-reported clinical history. The ends were cut back, 0 bases at V and 3 bases at J, with 13 bases in the middle. The CDR3 length is 16 residues. Germline loops: CDR1 SGHRS, CDR2 YFSETQ. Method: immunoSEQ multiplex PCR; TCRdb's copy keeps in-frame clones and lacks some. Of hundreds of thousands of clones in the sample, approximately 90% were seen once. The sequenced sample consisted of PBMCs or T cells enriched from blood (not recorded which). The V gene is TRBV5-1, the J gene TRBJ1-5, with a weak D call TRBD1 (5 bases). The sequence was obtained from a woman aged 18-29 years with acute COVID-19. The CDR3 sequence is CASSLGVYGANQPQHF. In DNA form, the CDR3 reads TGCGCCAGCAGCTTGGGGGTTTATGGGGCCAATCAGCCCCAGCATTTT. The full variable domain, rest sourced from reference TRBV5-1 and TRBJ1-5, is KAGVTQTPRYLIKTRGQQVTLSCSPISGHRSVSWYQQTPGQGLQFLFEYFSETQRNKGNFPGRFSGRQFSNSRSEMNVSTLELGDSALYLCASSLGVYGANQPQHFGDGTRLSIL.